This T cell receptor beta chain was documented in a study of breast tumors, draining lymph nodes, adjacent tissues. The CDR3 is 15 residues long. Trimming stripped 6 bases from V and 0 bases from J, with 12 bases between. CDR1 and CDR2 from the germline V gene are MNHEY and SVGAGI. The lymph nodes were axillary draining lymph nodes from breast cancer patients. TCRdb reprocessed the multiplex PCR reads with MiXCR, giving one entry per CDR3 protein. The sample holds approximately 190,000 distinct CDR3 sequences, over 25% seen once. The receptor was isolated from a female donor with breast cancer. Some clones in this sample may be carry-over from other donors' samples. Sequencing used axillary lymph node tissue. The chain recombines TRBV6-5 with TRBJ2-4; D is possibly TRBD2 (6 bases). CDR3 protein: CASRADYLAKNIQYF. The CDR3 coding sequence is TGTGCCAGCAGGGCGGACTACCTAGCCAAAAACATTCAGTACTTC.